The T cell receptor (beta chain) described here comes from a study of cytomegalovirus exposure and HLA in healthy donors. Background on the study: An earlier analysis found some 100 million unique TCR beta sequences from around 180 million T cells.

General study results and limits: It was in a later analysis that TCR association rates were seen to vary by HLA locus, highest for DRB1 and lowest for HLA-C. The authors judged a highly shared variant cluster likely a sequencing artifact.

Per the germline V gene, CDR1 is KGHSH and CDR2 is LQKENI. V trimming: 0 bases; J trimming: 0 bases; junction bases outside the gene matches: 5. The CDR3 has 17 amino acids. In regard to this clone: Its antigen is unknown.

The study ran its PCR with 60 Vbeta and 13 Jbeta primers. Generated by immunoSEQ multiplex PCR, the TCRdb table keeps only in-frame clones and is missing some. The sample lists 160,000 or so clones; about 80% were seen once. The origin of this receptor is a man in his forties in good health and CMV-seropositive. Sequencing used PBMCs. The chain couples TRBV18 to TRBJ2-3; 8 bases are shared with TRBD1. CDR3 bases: TGTGCCAGCTCACCACCCAGGACAGGGTGGAGCACAGATACGCAGTATTTT. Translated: CASSPPRTGWSTDTQYF.